The 11 T cell receptor beta chains below come from one sample, sequenced in a study of cytomegalovirus exposure and HLA in healthy donors. The PCR made use of 60 Vbeta and 13 Jbeta primers. Method: immunoSEQ multiplex PCR; TCRdb's copy keeps in-frame clones and lacks some. This sample carries 150,000 to 160,000 clones, more than 75% of them seen once, and the ten largest clones take about 8.3%. Sequencing input: PBMCs. The receptors were gathered from a man aged 30 to 39 in good health and CMV-seropositive.

This clone was recorded once. The J gene is TRBJ1-1, the V gene TRBV6-1, with D tentatively TRBD1 (5 bases). Germline V gene sequence: CDR1 MNHNS, CDR2 SASEGT. The CDR3 length is 13 residues. With 7 bases removed from V and 3 bases from J, the gap between germline ends came to 12 bases. The CDR3 sequence is CASTWGWHTEAFF. The DNA of the CDR3 is TGTGCCAGCACCTGGGGCTGGCACACTGAAGCTTTCTTT.

The chain has TRBV7-9 and TRBJ2-1; 16 nucleotides align to TRBD2. The CDR3 is 18 amino acids. The junction had 6 bases not matched to a gene; V was cut back by 6 bases and J by 1 base. Germline V CDR1 and CDR2: SEHNR, FQNEAQ (reference sequence). CDR3 loop: CASSPGLAGGYSYNEQFF. The CDR3 nucleotides read TGTGCCAGCAGTCCGGGACTAGCGGGGGGGTATTCCTACAATGAGCAGTTCTTC.

This clone came up a few times. The gene calls are TRBV7-3 and TRBJ2-1; 12 nucleotides align to TRBD2. Germline loops: CDR1 SGHTA, CDR2 FQGTGA. The ends lost 0 bases at V and 4 bases at J; junction bases unmatched: 4. This CDR3 region has 17 residues. The CDR3 reads CASSLTGLAGSYNEQFF. DNA of the CDR3: TGTGCCAGCAGCTTAACCGGACTAGCGGGATCGTACAATGAGCAGTTCTTC.

This chain connects TRBV28 to TRBJ1-3; unclear D gene. This CDR3 has 15 residues. The germline V gene has CDR1 MDHEN and CDR2 SYDVKM. V gave up 1 base and J gave up 0 bases, with 7 bases separating them. The CDR3 sequence: CASSLYGDSGNTIYF. The CDR3 bases are TGTGCCAGCAGTTTATACGGAGACTCTGGAAACACCATATATTTT.

The chain combines TRBV19 with TRBJ2-4; TRBD1 aligns across 7 bases. The germline gives CDR1 LNHDA, CDR2 SQIVND (reference sequence). V was clipped by 10 bases and J by 0 bases; unmatched bases: 9. CDR3 length: 15 amino acids. In DNA, the CDR3 is TGTGCCACCAAGGGACAGAACCTAGCCAAAAACATTCAGTACTTC. It encodes CATKGQNLAKNIQYF.

The chain has TRBV6-5 and TRBJ2-2; 7 bases align to TRBD2. V shed 4 bases, J shed 7 bases, and the junction held 12 bases outside the gene matches. CDR3 length equals 16 residues. Germline V CDR1 and CDR2: MNHEY, SVGAGI. CDR3 protein: CASSSGIAGTFGELFF. CDR3 nucleotides: TGTGCCAGCAGTTCAGGGATAGCGGGCACCTTCGGGGAGCTGTTTTTT.

CDR3: CATSTRKRDLSTDTQYF. The CDR3 region has the DNA TGTGCCACCAGCACCCGGAAGCGGGACCTCTCCACAGATACGCAGTATTTT. The V call is TRBV15, the J call TRBJ2-3; 7 bases fit TRBD2. Losses at the gene ends were 4 bases for V and 2 bases for J; bases not matched to a gene: 12. In germline, CDR1 is LNHNV, CDR2 YYDKDF (reference sequence). The CDR3 extends over 17 amino acids.

The chain employs TRBV2 and TRBJ2-7; 9 positions agree with TRBD2. Trimming took 6 bases from V and 3 from J; bases not matched to a gene: 12. The CDR3 is 16 residues long. Germline V gives CDR1 SNHLY, CDR2 FYNNEI. CDR3 DNA: TGTGCCAGCAGCCGGACCCCGGGACTAGCTGGCTACGAGCAGTACTTC. It codes for CASSRTPGLAGYEQYF. Looking up the rest from reference TRBV2 and TRBJ2-7 gives the full variable domain: EPEVTQTPSHQVTQMGQEVILRCVPISNHLYFYWYRQILGQKVEFLVSFYNNEISEKSEIFDDQFSVERPDGSNFTLKIRSTKLEDSAMYFCASSRTPGLAGYEQYFGPGTRLTVT.

The chain recombines TRBV27 with TRBJ2-5, with a tentative D call TRBD2 (5 bases). This CDR3 spans 16 amino acids. Trimming removed 1 base at V and 7 bases at J, with 19 bases between. Germline V gene sequence: CDR1 MNHEY, CDR2 SMNVEV (reference sequence). DNA for the CDR3: TGTGCCAGCAGTTTATACCCACTCGGACTGGCCGGGACCCAGTACTTC. Translating gives CASSLYPLGLAGTQYF.

V gene TRBV4-3 combines with J gene TRBJ2-3; the D gene is possibly TRBD2 (5 bases). The CDR3 loop spans 15 amino acids. The germline V gene encodes CDR1 LGHNA and CDR2 YSLEER. V was clipped by 5 bases and J by 0 bases, with 12 bases between them. In DNA form, the CDR3 reads TGCGCCAGCAGCTCGAGGGTCCGCAGCACAGATACGCAGTATTTT. This translates into CASSSRVRSTDTQYF.

V is TRBV25-1 and J is TRBJ2-3, with 9 bases aligning to TRBD2. The CDR3 is 16 residues long. V lost 1 base, J lost 4 bases, and 6 bases stayed unmatched. Germline lookup yields CDR1 MGHDK and CDR2 SYGVNS. CDR3 nucleotides: TGTGCCAGCAGTGAATGGGGGCGGGGGGGAGCAGATACGCAGTATTTT. It encodes CASSEWGRGGADTQYF.